This T cell receptor (beta chain) was documented in a study of beta chain features in type 1 diabetes. Notes on the study in general: Over-representation of high TCR-expressing cells was a possible consequence of cDNA sequencing. Individuals with type 1 diabetes displayed fewer insertions and more deletions at VDJ junctions. Patients showed naive, central memory and Treg TCRB repertoires that appeared more similar than those of healthy donors.

Germline lookup yields CDR1 SGHRS and CDR2 YFSETQ. The CDR3 is 13 residues long. Points on this clone: The antigen is not known. One end of the junction does not line up with germline, which may come from a read error. Additional DNA sequences in this sample encode the identical CDR3.

As every portion of the isolated RNA was reverse transcribed, the sequencing read expressed TCRB transcripts. Only in-frame clones appear in the TCRdb table, and some are missing; sequencing was by immunoSEQ multiplex PCR. The profile shows 15,000 to 20,000 clones, 50% of them singletons. Researchers reported sorting CD4+ naive, central memory, regulatory and stem cell-like memory cells via CD45RO/CCR7/CD25/CD127/CD95/CD27. What was sequenced was stem cell memory CD4+ T cells from blood. The V call is TRBV5-1, the J call TRBJ2-7; no definite D call. The receptor was derived from a man younger than 35 in good health. CDR3: CASSLAGTVEQYF. CDR3 nucleotides: TGCGCTAGCAGCTTGGCCGGAACAGTCGAGCAGTACTTC.